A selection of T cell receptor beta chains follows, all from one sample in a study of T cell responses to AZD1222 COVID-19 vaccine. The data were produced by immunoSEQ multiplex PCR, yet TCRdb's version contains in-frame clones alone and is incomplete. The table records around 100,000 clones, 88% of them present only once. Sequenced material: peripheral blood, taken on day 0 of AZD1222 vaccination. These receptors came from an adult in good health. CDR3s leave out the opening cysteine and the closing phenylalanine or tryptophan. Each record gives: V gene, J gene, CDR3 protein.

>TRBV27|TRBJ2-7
ASSLSARWASYEQY
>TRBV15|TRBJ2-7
ATSNHGRAVPEQY
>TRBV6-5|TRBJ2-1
ASSSPHGRGGNEQF
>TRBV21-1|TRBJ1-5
ASMRPGGVRNQPQH
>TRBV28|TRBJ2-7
ASSGTSGTYEQY
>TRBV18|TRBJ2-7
ASSPPGDYYEQY
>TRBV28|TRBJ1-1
AILRGLNTEAF
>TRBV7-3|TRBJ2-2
ASSPSPGELF
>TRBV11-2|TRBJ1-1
ASSLAIYTEAF
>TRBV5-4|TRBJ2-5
ASSLDRSALAEQETQY
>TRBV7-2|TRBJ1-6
ASSLAVRGGHSPLH
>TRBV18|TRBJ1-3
ASSPATAGGNTIY
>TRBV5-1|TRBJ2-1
ASSQLPGLAGGGMEREQF
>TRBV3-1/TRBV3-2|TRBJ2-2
ASSPWTGAGGELF
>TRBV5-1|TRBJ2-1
ASSLDPTGSISLEQF
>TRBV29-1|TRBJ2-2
SVLSFSGELF
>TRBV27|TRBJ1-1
ASSPRTGRGTEAF
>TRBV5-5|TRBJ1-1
ASTLGTGTANTEAF
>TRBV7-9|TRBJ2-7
ASSLAEHFSYEQY
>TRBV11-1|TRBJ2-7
ASRPGGAYEQY
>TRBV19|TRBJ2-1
ASSTLGDRVYNEQF
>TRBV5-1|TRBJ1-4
ASRRTARVDEKLF
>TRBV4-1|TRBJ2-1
ASSQKTGGLGLLLYNEQF
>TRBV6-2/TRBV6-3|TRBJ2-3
ASSPRGTDTQY
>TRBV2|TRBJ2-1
ASSEAWGNSYNEQF
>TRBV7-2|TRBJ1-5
ASSITGTGWGQPQH
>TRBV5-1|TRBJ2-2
ASSLAGTSGTGELF
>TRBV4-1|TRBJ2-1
ASSQVGSGTGGNEQF
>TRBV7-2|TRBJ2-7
ASSQSTSGPSTDEQY
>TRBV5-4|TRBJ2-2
ASSLGMDRGGGELF
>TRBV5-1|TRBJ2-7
ASREGTVTREQY
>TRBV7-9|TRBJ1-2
ASSGTGGYGYT